This T cell receptor beta chain was found in a study of T cell responses to AZD1222 COVID-19 vaccine (dated by TCRdb to about 2021). For context, the study as a whole: AZD1222 recipients whose second dose came at about 4 weeks and those whose second dose came at about 12 weeks were combined into one group, since spike-specific TCR depth and breadth did not differ between the two schedules. TCR sequencing was performed for roughly 250 trial participants, of whom approximately 200 were given two doses of AZD1222 and about 25 were given two doses of MenACWY control vaccine. Trial participants were enrolled by age into 18-55, 56-69 and 70-plus year subgroups, with roughly 160, 29 and 62 TCR-sequenced participants respectively. The paper's findings and limits, for the study overall: Participants were mostly white British and included more females than males, and it was suggested by the authors that clonal diversity may have been underestimated. Epitopes outside the regions mutated in the B.1.351 and B.1.1.7 variants were reportedly recognized by nearly half of the unique spike-specific TCRs. Because no day 14 peak-response samples were available, repertoires were characterized only after the peak T cell response. A significant rise in spike-specific TCR breadth and depth was observed after two AZD1222 doses relative to day 0 and relative to MenACWY recipients. The vaccine-associated CD4 TCRs covered the entire spike protein, and the dominant responses fell in regions 160-218 and 743-854. Conclusions about previously exposed vaccinees are limited because only six or seven AZD1222 recipients were SARS-CoV-2 seropositive at baseline. In the small 56-69-year group, the increase in depth fell short of significance, most likely because of low power.

The CDR3 regions of human TCRbeta chains were analyzed by immunosequencing. From the authors' description of their analysis: Repertoire TCRs were matched against a reference library of SARS-CoV-2-specific TCRs generated with the MIRA antigen-specificity platform. Breadth meant the fraction of unique TCRs that were SARS-CoV-2-associated, whereas depth meant the fraction of total T cells that were SARS-CoV-2-associated. Each spike-specific TCR was assigned to its reactive spike region and to a CD4 or CD8 class using the MIRA data. Log10-transformed breadth and depth values were compared by one-way ANOVA with Sidak's multiple comparisons tests. Entries here come from immuneACCESS through TCRdb and include only in-frame sequences with V and J called. Some clones fail to appear in such tables; in the studies checked, an unresolved V gene covers under half of the shortfall, and the cause of the remainder is unknown. The DNA gave D and trimming, while V, J and clone size come from that table. The sample profile shows approximately 160,000 clones; approximately 89% of them were found once. The ten largest clonotypes hold about 4.2% of the sample.

Regarding this clone: The antigen this receptor binds is unknown. No much larger clone is present one base from it, and per-base qualities are unavailable.

What the time point label conveys for this sample: baseline before first vaccination. The vaccinee samples were drawn from two UK trials, COV001 and COV002, one of which was a single-blind randomized controlled phase 2/3 trial testing AZD1222 (ChAdOx1 nCoV-19) in healthy adults. Trial participant PBMC samples were collected at day 0 and day 28 after the second dose for TCRbeta chain sequencing. CDR1 and CDR2, per the germline V gene (reference sequence), are MNHEY and SMNVEV. The cysteine opens and the phenylalanine closes a CDR3 of 15 amino acids. CDR3 DNA only is kept here, 45 bases in frame from base 1. Trimming costs V 2 bases and J 7 bases, and their ends lie 12 bases apart.

The rearrangement joined TRBV27 to TRBJ1-6; the D gene assignment is ambiguous. The TCR sequence derives from an adult in good health. The sequencing used peripheral blood, collected on day 0 of AZD1222 vaccination. The bases are TGTGCCAGCAGTTTAAACGCACCTAACAATTCACCCCTCCACTTT. Its amino acids are CASSLNAPNNSPLHF.